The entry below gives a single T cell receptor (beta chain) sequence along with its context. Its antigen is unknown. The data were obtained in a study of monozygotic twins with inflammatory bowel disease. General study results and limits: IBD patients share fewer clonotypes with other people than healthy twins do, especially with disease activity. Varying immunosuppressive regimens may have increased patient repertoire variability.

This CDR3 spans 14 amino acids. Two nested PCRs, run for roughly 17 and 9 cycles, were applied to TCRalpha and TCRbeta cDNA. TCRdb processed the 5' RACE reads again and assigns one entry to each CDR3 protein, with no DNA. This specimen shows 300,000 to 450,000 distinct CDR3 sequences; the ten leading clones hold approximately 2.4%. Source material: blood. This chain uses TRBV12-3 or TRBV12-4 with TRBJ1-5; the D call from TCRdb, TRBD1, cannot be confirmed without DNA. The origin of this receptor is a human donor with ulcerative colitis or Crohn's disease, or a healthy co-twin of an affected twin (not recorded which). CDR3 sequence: CASSQSWGNQPQHF.